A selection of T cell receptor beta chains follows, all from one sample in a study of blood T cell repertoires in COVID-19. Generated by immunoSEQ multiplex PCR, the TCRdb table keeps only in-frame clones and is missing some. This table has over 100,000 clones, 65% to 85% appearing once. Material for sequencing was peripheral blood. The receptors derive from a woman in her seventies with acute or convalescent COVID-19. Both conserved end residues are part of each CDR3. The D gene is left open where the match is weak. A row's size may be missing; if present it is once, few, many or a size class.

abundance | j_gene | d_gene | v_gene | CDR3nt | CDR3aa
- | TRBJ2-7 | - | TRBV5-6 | TGTGCCAGCACCGGGACATTCTCCTACGAGCAGTACTTC | CASTGTFSYEQYF
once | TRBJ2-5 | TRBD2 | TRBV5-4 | TGTGCCAGCAGTCGTAGCGGGGGGCTAGAGACCCAGTACTTC | CASSRSGGLETQYF
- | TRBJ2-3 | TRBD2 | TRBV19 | TGTGCCAGTAGAACTAGCGGGGACGCCTTCACAGATACGCAGTATTTT | CASRTSGDAFTDTQYF
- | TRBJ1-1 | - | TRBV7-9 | TGTGCCAGCAGCCGACCTCCGGGGGGCACTGAAGCTTTCTTT | CASSRPPGGTEAFF
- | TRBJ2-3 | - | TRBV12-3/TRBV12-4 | TGTGCCAGCAGCCAGGGCCCAGATACGCAGTATTTT | CASSQGPDTQYF
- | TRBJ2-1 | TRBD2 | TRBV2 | TGTGCCAGCAGTGGGGCTAGCGGCTACAATGAGCAGTTCTTC | CASSGASGYNEQFF
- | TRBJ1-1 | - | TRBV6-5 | TGTGCCAGCCTGGCCGGGGGCACTGAAGCTTTCTTT | CASLAGGTEAFF
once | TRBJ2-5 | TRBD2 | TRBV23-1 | TGCGCCAGCAGTCCCCCCCCCGGGACTAGCGTAGGGTTCCTAGAGAAAGAGACCCAGTACTTC | CASSPPPGTSVGFLEKETQYF
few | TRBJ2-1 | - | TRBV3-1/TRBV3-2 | TGTGCCAGCAGTCCCAATAGAGCCTCGTGGGGCGTGTTCTTC | CASSPNRASWGVFF
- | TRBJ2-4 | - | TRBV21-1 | TGTGCCAGCAGCAAAGGGGGAGAAGTCACTCCCAAAAACATTCAGTACTTC | CASSKGGEVTPKNIQYF
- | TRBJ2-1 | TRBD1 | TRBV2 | TGTGCCAGCAGGCCAGACAGGGGTCGGGAGCAGTTCTTC | CASRPDRGREQFF
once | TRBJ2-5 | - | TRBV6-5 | TGTGCCAACTCAAAGGCAGGGGGGCAAGAGACCCAGTACTTC | CANSKAGGQETQYF
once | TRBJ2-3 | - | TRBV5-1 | TGCGCCAGCAGCTTGGAAGAGACAGGAACAGATACGCAGTATTTT | CASSLEETGTDTQYF
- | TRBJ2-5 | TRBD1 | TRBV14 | TGTGCCAGCAGCCAGATATGGACAGGGGGGGAGACCCAGTACTTC | CASSQIWTGGETQYF
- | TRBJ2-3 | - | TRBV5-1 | TGCGCCAGCAGCTTGGAGCAAGTTCTCACAGATACGCAGTATTTT | CASSLEQVLTDTQYF
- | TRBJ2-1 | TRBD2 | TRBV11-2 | TGTGCCAGCAGTCTTAGGGGACTAGCGGGAGCGTACAATGAGCAGTTCTTC | CASSLRGLAGAYNEQFF
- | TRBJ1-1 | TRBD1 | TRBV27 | TGTGCCAGCAGTTTCCTACCCCGACAGGGGATGAACACTGAAGCTTTCTTT | CASSFLPRQGMNTEAFF
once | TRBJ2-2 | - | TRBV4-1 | TGCGCCAGCAGCCAAGATGTCATCGGGTCGGCGGGCACCGGGGAGCTGTTTTTT | CASSQDVIGSAGTGELFF
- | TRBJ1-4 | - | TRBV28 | TGTGCCAGCAGTTTAGAGCCAGGGTTTAATGAAAAACTGTTTTTT | CASSLEPGFNEKLFF
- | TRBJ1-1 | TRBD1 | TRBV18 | TGTGCCAGCTCATCATCTACAAGACAGGGGATTGCCACTGAAGCTTTCTTT | CASSSSTRQGIATEAFF
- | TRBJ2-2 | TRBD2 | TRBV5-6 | TGTGCCAGCAGCTCGGCTCGACTAGCGGGAGGCACCGGGGAGCTGTTTTTT | CASSSARLAGGTGELFF
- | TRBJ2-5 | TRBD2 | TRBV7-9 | TGTGCCAGCAGCCTTAGCGGGAGCCAAGAGACCCAGTACTTC | CASSLSGSQETQYF
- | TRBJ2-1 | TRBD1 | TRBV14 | TGTGCCAGCAGCCCCCCGGGACAGGTCTTCAATGAGCAGTTCTTC | CASSPPGQVFNEQFF
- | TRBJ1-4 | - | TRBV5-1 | TGCGCCAGCAGCTTGGGGGGGCCCAATGAAAAACTGTTTTTT | CASSLGGPNEKLFF
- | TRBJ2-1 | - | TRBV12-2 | TGTGCAAGTCGCTTGGCTAGCGGGGGGAGCAATGAGCAGTTCTTC | CASRLASGGSNEQFF
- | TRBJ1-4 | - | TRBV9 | TGTGCCAGCAGCGTAGGTCCAGGCGATAATGAAAAACTGTTTTTT | CASSVGPGDNEKLFF
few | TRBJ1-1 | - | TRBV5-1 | TGCGCCAGCAGCTTTACAGGGTTTAACACTGAAGCTTTCTTT | CASSFTGFNTEAFF
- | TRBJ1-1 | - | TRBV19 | TGTGCCAGTAGTATCCCGCAGGGGCGTCGGAATACTGAAGCTTTCTTT | CASSIPQGRRNTEAFF
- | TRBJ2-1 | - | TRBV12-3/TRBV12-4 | TGTGCCAGCAGCCTTCTAGCGTACATGAAGTTCTTC | CASSLLAYMKFF